This T cell receptor (beta chain) appears in the sequencing data of a study of identifying expanded T cells in peripheral blood. Study-wide findings and caveats: Roughly two-week clone count variance significantly increased as total template count grew.

Turning to this clone: Antigen specificity is unknown.

This CDR3 contains 14 residues. V was clipped by 0 bases and J by 3 bases, with 6 bases between them. Germline-derived CDR1 and CDR2 are MGHRA and YSYEKL. Assay used: immunoSEQ multiplex PCR; TCRdb lists only in-frame clones, some missing. In the table there are about 100,000 clones, about 90% of which are singletons. The sequence came from a person aged 18-70 years in good health. The chain couples TRBV4-1 to TRBJ2-1; a weak D match, TRBD1 (6 bases). Sample: blood. The CDR3 protein is CASSQEDSYNEQFF. As DNA, the CDR3 is TGCGCCAGCAGCCAAGAGGACAGCTACAATGAGCAGTTCTTC.